This T cell receptor beta chain was sequenced in a study of blood T cell repertoires in COVID-19 (TCRdb year 2020). Context from the whole study: Collaborator samples came from the United States, Italy and Spain and covered acute and convalescent phases of COVID-19. The prospective study material was composed of cDNA or gDNA derived from T cells, B-cell-depleted T cells, or PBMCs. The repertoires were released in a freely available public database intended as a resource for research on the immune response to SARS-CoV-2. Where HLA class I and class II types were available, the types were taken from metadata supplied by the sample provider, not from assay-based typing. The samples were drawn from the first 160 participants of the ongoing ImmuneRACE study and from some 1,300 subjects provided by 6 global collaborators. Subjects who had been exposed to COVID-19, were actively infected with it, or had recovered from it provided the deeply sampled blood TCRbeta repertoires that made up the dataset. The sample metadata nearly always contained a de-identified subject ID, COVID-19 status, age in years and sex.

TCRbeta CDR3 regions were amplified from genomic DNA using the immunoSEQ Assay, a bias-controlled multiplex PCR. Turning to the authors' computational methods: The number of nucleated cells in each sample was estimated from the amplification of reference gene primers within the assay. To quantify the absolute abundance of each unique TCRbeta CDR3 rearrangement, sequence reads were collapsed and filtered. For each sample, productive Simpson clonality was calculated as the square root of Simpson's diversity index over productive rearrangements. TCRdb mirrors the immuneACCESS table, restricted to in-frame sequences. Some clones are absent from its copies; in checked studies, under half trace to an unresolved V gene, and the reason for the others is unknown. The V and J calls and clone size are taken from that table; D and trimming were inferred from the DNA. For this sample there are approximately 470,000 clones; around 87% appear just once. 0.7% of the sample lies in the top ten.

The CDR3 starts with the cysteine, ends with the phenylalanine, and has 14 residues. Only the CDR3 portion is preserved as DNA: 42 bases, with reading frame beginning at the first base. Per the germline V gene (reference sequence), MNHEY is the CDR1 and SMNVEV is the CDR2. V and J lose 8 bases and 2 bases, and a span of 13 bases separates them. Study-wide conclusions, independent of this receptor: Clinical and demographic metadata were provided uncurated, with the amount varying by source and participant.

Participants in the prospective study were enrolled through a virtual design, were aged 18 to 89 years, and lived in approximately 25 United States geographic areas. To assign participants to cohorts, the prospective study relied on clinical history that participants themselves reported in a screening survey and a study questionnaire. For ImmuneRACE Cohort 3, a participant was defined as recovered based on two consecutive negative NP/OP PCR tests, clearance by a healthcare professional, or resolution of symptoms. In the prospective study, whole blood, serum and a nasopharyngeal or oropharyngeal swab were collected from each participant by mobile phlebotomists. Additional blood draws and questionnaires over an approximately 2-month period could optionally be provided by prospective study participants. Blood samples from the prospective study were shipped frozen or at room temperature prior to DNA extraction.

Turning to this clone: Its cognate antigen has yet to be identified. Within one base of it there is no much larger clone, and no base qualities were kept.

The chain is made from TRBV27 and TRBJ1-5, and TRBD1 may be the D gene, going by 5 matching bases. The specimen was PBMCs or T cells enriched from blood (not recorded which). The clonotype was recovered from a woman under 30 who had recovered from COVID-19. The CDR3 is CASRGVLGNQPQHF. The nucleotides read TGTGCCAGCCGGGGGGTTTTAGGCAATCAGCCCCAGCATTTT.